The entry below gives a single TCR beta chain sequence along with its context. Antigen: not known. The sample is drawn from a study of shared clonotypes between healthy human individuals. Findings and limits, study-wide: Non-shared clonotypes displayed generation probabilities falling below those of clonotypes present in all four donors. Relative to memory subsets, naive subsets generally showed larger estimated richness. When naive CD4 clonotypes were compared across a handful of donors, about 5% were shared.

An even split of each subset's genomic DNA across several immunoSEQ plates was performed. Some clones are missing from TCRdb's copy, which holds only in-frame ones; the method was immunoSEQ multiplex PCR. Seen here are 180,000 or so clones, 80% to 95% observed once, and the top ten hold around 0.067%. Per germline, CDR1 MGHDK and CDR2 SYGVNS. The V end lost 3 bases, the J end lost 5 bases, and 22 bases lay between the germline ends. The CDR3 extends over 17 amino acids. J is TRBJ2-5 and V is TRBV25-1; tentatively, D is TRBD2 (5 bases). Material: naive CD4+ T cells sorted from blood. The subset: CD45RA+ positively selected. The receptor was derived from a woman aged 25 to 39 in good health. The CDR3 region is CASSDYLAALASETQYF. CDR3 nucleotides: TGTGCCAGCAGTGATTACCTGGCTGCGCTAGCATCCGAGACCCAGTACTTC.